Below, 6 T cell receptor beta chains from the same sample are listed, as sequenced in a study of monozygotic twins with inflammatory bowel disease. One entry per CDR3 protein, without DNA, is what TCRdb gives after re-calling the 5' RACE reads. The repertoire shows roughly 200,000 distinct CDR3 sequences; the top ten hold roughly 8%. Sequencing used blood. These receptors came from a human donor with ulcerative colitis or Crohn's disease, or a healthy co-twin of an affected twin (not recorded which).

This CDR3 is CASSPASGGVGPYNEQFF. The V call is TRBV18, the J call TRBJ2-1; the TCRdb call, TRBD2, lacks DNA for checking. Per germline, CDR1 KGHSH and CDR2 LQKENI. This CDR3 has 18 amino acids.

The chain uses TRBV5-1 and TRBJ2-3; TCRdb calls TRBD1, which cannot be checked without DNA. CDR3 length equals 14 residues. Germline assignment: CDR1 SGHRS and CDR2 YFSETQ. CDR3 in amino acids: CASSFDGATDTQYF.

The chain carries TRBV11-2 and TRBJ2-5; TCRdb outputs TRBD2, but without DNA this stays unchecked. The CDR3 spans 14 residues. Looked up from germline, CDR1 is SGHAT and CDR2 is FQNNGV. This CDR3 reads CASSLPLAGETQYF.

J is TRBJ2-3 and V is TRBV6-5; TCRdb's D call of TRBD1 is untestable without DNA. From germline, CDR1 is MNHEY and CDR2 SVGAGI. CDR3 length equals 16 residues. This CDR3 reads CASSYWGGGRTDTQYF.

The chain recombines TRBV6-6 with TRBJ2-7; TCRdb picks TRBD1, but there is no DNA to check that call. This CDR3 spans 13 amino acids. Looked up from germline, CDR1 is MNHNY and CDR2 is SVGAGI (reference sequence). The chain's CDR3 is CASTPDLSHEQYF.

CDR3 sequence reads: CSVDSLDSTQYF. V and J are TRBV29-1 and TRBJ2-3; without DNA, the TCRdb call of TRBD2 cannot be checked. The CDR3 is 12 amino acids. From germline, CDR1 is SQVTM and CDR2 ANQGSEA.